The clone carrying this T cell receptor beta chain was counted between two and nine times. Its antigen is as yet unknown. The data originate from a study of identical twins. Study-wide points: A partial confounding effect on zero-insertion analyses could come from invariant MAIT and iNKT cells.

TCRdb re-called the 5' RACE reads through MiXCR, storing one row per CDR3 protein. Of around 220,000 distinct CDR3 sequences listed, about 10% were seen once; the top ten hold 9% to 10%. The CDR3 totals 15 residues. Germline V lookup: CDR1 MNHNS, CDR2 SASEGT. V shed 5 bases, J shed 0 bases, and the junction held 4 bases outside the gene matches. V usage is TRBV6-1 and J usage is TRBJ2-4; 7 bases agree with TRBD1. The receptor comes from a man in his fifties or sixties in good health. Sequenced material: memory T cells sorted from blood. The CDR3 region has the DNA TGTGCCAGCAGTCTAGGGGGCGCAGCCAAAAACATTCAGTACTTC. Translation: CASSLGGAAKNIQYF.